The rows below give T cell receptor beta chains drawn from one sample of a study of CD8 T cells in Susac syndrome. TCRdb independently ran MiXCR on the immunoSEQ multiplex PCR reads; one entry per CDR3 protein. The sample yields 200,000 to 300,000 distinct CDR3 sequences, just over 90% seen once. Sequences were obtained from CD4+ T cells from PBMCs. These receptors came from a human donor with multiple sclerosis. Each CDR3 is given with its conserved first and last residue. D genes are given only for firm matches. Only some rows state a clone size, as once, few, many or a class for expanded clones.

clone_size	d_call	v_call	j_call	cdr3_aa	cdr3_nt
NA	NA	TRBV6-1	TRBJ1-5	CASKYSNQPQHF	TGTGCCAGCAAATATAGCAATCAGCCCCAGCATTTT
NA	TRBD1	TRBV7-9	TRBJ2-7	CASSPDVFLGQGTYEQYF	TGTGCCAGCAGCCCGGACGTCTTTTTGGGACAGGGAACCTACGAGCAGTACTTC
NA	NA	TRBV27	TRBJ1-1	CASSLSRLNTEAFF	TGTGCCAGCAGTTTATCTAGGCTGAACACTGAAGCTTTCTTT
once	NA	TRBV28	TRBJ1-5	CASQAGAYLQPQHF	TGTGCCAGCCAGGCAGGGGCGTATCTACAGCCCCAGCATTTT
NA	NA	TRBV5-4	TRBJ2-3	CASSSTGDDTQYF	TGTGCCAGCAGCTCCACCGGGGATGATACGCAGTATTTT
NA	NA	TRBV5-6	TRBJ1-1	CASSLRQIRNTEAFF	TGTGCCAGCAGCTTGCGACAGATCAGGAACACTGAAGCTTTCTTT
NA	TRBD1	TRBV5-4	TRBJ1-4	CASSPGRTGVPKLFF	TGTGCCAGCAGCCCGGGTCGGACAGGGGTCCCAAAACTGTTTTTT
NA	TRBD2	TRBV18	TRBJ2-3	CASSPQAGVTDTQYF	TGTGCCAGCTCACCACAGGCGGGAGTTACAGATACGCAGTATTTT
NA	NA	TRBV7-9	TRBJ2-3	CASSLLGTGTSVDTQYF	TGTGCCAGCAGCTTACTTGGAACAGGAACCAGTGTGGATACGCAGTATTTT
NA	NA	TRBV29-1	TRBJ2-6	CSANPGGGAGANVLTF	TGCAGCGCCAATCCGGGTGGGGGCGCTGGGGCCAACGTCCTGACTTTC
NA	NA	TRBV4-2	TRBJ2-7	CASSRVSSYEQYF	TGTGCCAGCAGCCGCGTGAGCTCCTACGAGCAGTACTTC
NA	NA	TRBV15	TRBJ2-5	CATSRIGRGADQETQYF	TGTGCCACCAGCAGGATAGGGCGGGGAGCAGACCAAGAGACCCAGTACTTC
NA	NA	TRBV30	TRBJ1-5	CAWRGFSNQPQHF	TGTGCCTGGAGGGGCTTTAGCAATCAGCCCCAGCATTTT